The 10 T cell receptor beta chains reported below all come from one sample, sequenced in a study of blood T cell repertoires in COVID-19. Clones were sequenced by immunoSEQ multiplex PCR, and TCRdb holds only the in-frame ones, with some missing. This table holds 100,000 to 130,000 clones, about three quarters found once. Sequenced input: peripheral blood. The receptors originated from a woman in her 40s with acute or convalescent COVID-19.

Concerning this clone: This sample also contains other DNA sequences that code for the same CDR3. The chain is built from TRBV29-1 and TRBJ2-7; 8 bases fit TRBD2. V shed 3 bases and J 3 bases; nucleotides not matched to a gene: 4. In germline, CDR1 is SQVTM, CDR2 ANQGSEA. There are 13 residues in the CDR3. CDR3 amino acids: CSVEGLAGYEQYF. CDR3 bases: TGCAGCGTTGAGGGTCTAGCGGGCTACGAGCAGTACTTC.

This chain joins TRBV15 and TRBJ1-1; 10 bases map to TRBD1. The J segment lost 4 bases and the V segment lost 3 bases, leaving 17 bases of the junction unmatched. Per germline, CDR1 LNHNV and CDR2 YYDKDF (reference sequence). CDR3 length: 19 amino acids. In DNA form, the CDR3 reads TGTGCCACCAGCAGCGACCTGAGGGGACAGGGGCTTGGGAGCACTGAAGCTTTCTTT. It specifies CATSSDLRGQGLGSTEAFF.

This clone was seen more than once but under ten times. V gene TRBV5-1 combines with J gene TRBJ2-2; D is undetermined. The CDR3 spans 14 residues. Trimming shortened V by 1 base and J by 6 bases, and 10 bases separated the two germline ends. Germline V gives CDR1 SGHRS, CDR2 YFSETQ. This CDR3 is CASSLIAGAGELFF. Here the CDR3 DNA reads TGCGCCAGCAGCTTGATTGCAGGCGCCGGGGAGCTGTTTTTT. The full variable domain, rest sourced from reference TRBV5-1 and TRBJ2-2, is KAGVTQTPRYLIKTRGQQVTLSCSPISGHRSVSWYQQTPGQGLQFLFEYFSETQRNKGNFPGRFSGRQFSNSRSEMNVSTLELGDSALYLCASSLIAGAGELFFGEGSRLTVL.

V gene TRBV6-5 combines with J gene TRBJ1-2; perhaps TRBD1 as D (6 bases). The CDR3 covers 15 residues. The V end was cut by 7 bases, the J end by 8 bases, with 23 bases between. CDR1 is MNHEY, CDR2 SVGAGI, per germline. CDR3 DNA: TGTGCCAGCACTCTCCAAGCCGCAGGGGTAAACGGCTACACCTTC. Residues: CASTLQAAGVNGYTF.

V is TRBV7-3 and J is TRBJ2-2; TRBD2 agrees at 10 bases. The V and J ends lost 0 bases and 6 bases, in that order; junction bases with no gene match: 4. Germline values: CDR1 SGHTA, CDR2 FQGTGA. The CDR3 totals 16 residues. The CDR3 region is CASSLTPSGGAGELFF. The CDR3 DNA follows: TGTGCCAGCAGCTTAACCCCCAGCGGGGGGGCCGGGGAGCTGTTTTTT.

The gene calls are TRBV6-5 and TRBJ1-2; 9 bases map to TRBD1. The trim removed 6 bases at V and 2 bases at J, leaving 7 bases unmatched. Germline assignment: CDR1 MNHEY and CDR2 SVGAGI. This CDR3 contains 15 residues. This CDR3 is CASSYSGTGNYGYTF. In nucleotides, the CDR3 is TGTGCCAGCAGCTATTCGGGGACAGGGAACTATGGCTACACCTTC.

This chain links TRBV9 with TRBJ1-3, with 8 positions matching TRBD1. The V gene end was trimmed by 2 bases and the J gene end by 5 bases; junction bases not matched to a gene: 9. This CDR3 is 16 amino acids long. CDR1 SGDLS and CDR2 YYNGEE come from the germline V gene. The CDR3 nucleotides read TGTGCCAGCAGCGTGGACGACAGGGGATGGAGAAACACCATATATTTT. This sequence encodes CASSVDDRGWRNTIYF.

This clone has more than one count but fewer than ten. This chain joins TRBV3-1 (or the pseudogene TRBV3-2) and TRBJ2-1, with D maybe TRBD1 (6 bases). The germline gives CDR1 LGHDT, CDR2 YNNKEL (reference sequence). The V and J ends lost 0 bases and 10 bases respectively, with 10 bases between them. This CDR3 comprises 13 residues. The CDR3 loop reads CASSQEGDREQFF. CDR3 DNA: TGTGCCAGCAGCCAAGAAGGAGACAGGGAGCAGTTCTTC.

The table lists this clone with many counts. This chain uses TRBV9 with TRBJ2-2; the match to TRBD1 covers 7 bases. Per the germline V gene, CDR1 is SGDLS and CDR2 is YYNGEE. With 4 bases clipped from V and 4 bases from J, the junction kept 7 bases outside the gene matches. This CDR3 comprises 15 residues. CDR3 nucleotides: TGTGCCAGCAGCCTCCAGACAGGGATCACCGGGGAGCTGTTTTTT. This encodes CASSLQTGITGELFF.

V usage is TRBV11-2 and J usage is TRBJ2-1; 9 bases map to TRBD2. The CDR3 spans 15 residues. V lost 2 bases to trimming and J lost 7 bases; unmatched junction nucleotides: 6. Germline CDR1 is SGHAT and CDR2 is FQNNGV. CDR3 residues: CASSLLAGVLNEQFF. CDR3 in DNA: TGTGCCAGCAGCTTATTAGCGGGGGTCCTTAATGAGCAGTTCTTC.